The clone carrying this T cell receptor beta chain was seen only once. The ends were cut back, 0 bases at V and 5 bases at J, with 9 bases in the middle. The CDR3 has 13 residues. Germline lookup yields CDR1 SGHDT and CDR2 YYEEEE. The data were taken from a study of control samples from healthy donors and cancer patients. TCRdb's copy holds only in-frame clones and misses some; the assay was immunoSEQ multiplex PCR. The sample lists 50,000 to 65,000 clones; 75% to 95% were seen once. This rearrangement joins TRBV5-6 to TRBJ2-7; D is possibly TRBD1 (7 bases). Sample: PBMCs. This TCR was recovered from a man under 40 with colorectal cancer. In DNA form, the CDR3 reads TGTGCCAGCAGCTTGGCAGGGGGGAACGAGCAGTACTTC. Its protein product is CASSLAGGNEQYF.